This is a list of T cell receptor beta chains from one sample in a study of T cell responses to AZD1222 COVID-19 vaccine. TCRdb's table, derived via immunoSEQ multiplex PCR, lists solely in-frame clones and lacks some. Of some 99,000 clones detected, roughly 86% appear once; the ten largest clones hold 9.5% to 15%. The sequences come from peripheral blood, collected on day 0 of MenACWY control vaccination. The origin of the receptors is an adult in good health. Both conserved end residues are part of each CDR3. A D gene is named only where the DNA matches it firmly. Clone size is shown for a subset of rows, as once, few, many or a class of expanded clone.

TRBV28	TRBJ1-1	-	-	CASITYPANTEAFF	TGTGCCAGCATCACTTATCCAGCGAACACTGAAGCTTTCTTT
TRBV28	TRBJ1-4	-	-	CASSLGSVGEKLFF	TGTGCCAGCAGCCTGGGGTCCGTGGGGGAAAAACTGTTTTTT
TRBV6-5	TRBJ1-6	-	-	CASSLYRVIRSPLHF	TGTGCCAGCAGTCTATACAGGGTGATCCGGTCACCCCTCCACTTT
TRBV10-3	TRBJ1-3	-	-	CAISESRASQATGNTIYF	TGTGCCATCAGTGAGTCGCGAGCCTCACAGGCCACTGGAAACACCATATATTTT
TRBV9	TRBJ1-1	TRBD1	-	CASSPRTGGVTEAFF	TGTGCCAGCAGCCCACGGACAGGGGGCGTCACTGAAGCTTTCTTT
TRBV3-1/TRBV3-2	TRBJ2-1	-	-	CASSQESGPPYNEQFF	TGTGCCAGCAGCCAAGAGTCCGGGCCCCCATACAATGAGCAGTTCTTC
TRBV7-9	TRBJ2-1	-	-	CASGDFINEQFF	TGTGCCAGCGGGGATTTCATCAATGAGCAGTTCTTC
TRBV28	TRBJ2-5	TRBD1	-	CASSLDRARQETQYF	TGTGCCAGCAGTTTAGACAGGGCGAGACAAGAGACCCAGTACTTC
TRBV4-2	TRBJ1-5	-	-	CASSQDQRGTSNQPQHF	TGTGCCAGCAGCCAAGATCAGAGGGGGACGAGCAATCAGCCCCAGCATTTT
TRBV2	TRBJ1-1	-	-	CASRKTTLGRLTEAFF	TGTGCCAGCAGGAAAACCACTCTCGGGCGGTTAACTGAAGCTTTCTTT
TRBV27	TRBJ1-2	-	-	CASSLRGTYGYTF	TGTGCCAGCAGTTTACGGGGGACCTATGGCTACACCTTC
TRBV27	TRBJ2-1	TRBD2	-	CASRAREGLVSYNEQFF	TGTGCCAGCCGAGCCCGCGAAGGACTAGTCTCCTACAATGAGCAGTTCTTC
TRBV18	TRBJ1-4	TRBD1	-	CASSPEGQGREKLFF	TGTGCCAGCTCACCAGAGGGACAGGGGAGAGAAAAACTGTTTTTT
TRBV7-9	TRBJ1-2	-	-	CASSLHESVGSYTF	TGTGCCAGCAGCTTACACGAGTCGGTAGGGTCCTACACCTTC
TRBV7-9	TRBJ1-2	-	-	CASSRTADYGYTF	TGTGCCAGCAGCCGGACAGCGGACTATGGCTACACCTTC
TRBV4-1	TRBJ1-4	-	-	CASSWTVNEKLFF	TGCGCCAGCAGCTGGACAGTTAATGAAAAACTGTTTTTT
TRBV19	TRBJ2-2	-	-	CASSIGRGLTGELFF	TGTGCCAGTAGTATAGGACGGGGTCTCACCGGGGAGCTGTTTTTT
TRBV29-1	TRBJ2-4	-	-	CSVDAQNIQYF	TGCAGCGTTGACGCCCAAAACATTCAGTACTTC
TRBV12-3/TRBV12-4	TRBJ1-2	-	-	CASSPLRYGYTF	TGTGCCAGCAGCCCCTTAAGATATGGCTACACCTTC
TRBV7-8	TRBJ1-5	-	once	CASSFSRGPLVQPQHF	TGTGCCAGCAGCTTTAGTAGGGGACCTTTGGTTCAGCCCCAGCATTTT
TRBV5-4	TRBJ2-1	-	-	CASSWDRLSYNEQFF	TGTGCCAGCAGCTGGGACCGTCTCTCCTACAATGAGCAGTTCTTC